This TCR beta chain was obtained from a study of blood T cell repertoires in COVID-19. Across the study: Whether acute or convalescent, the COVID-19 samples came from the United States, Italy and Spain. Sources were T cells, B-cell-depleted T cells, or PBMCs; the material itself was cDNA or gDNA.

Trimming left V 1 base short and J 4 bases short, with 11 bases between. CDR3 length: 15 residues. The germline V gene has CDR1 SGHAT and CDR2 FQNNGV. Sequencing was performed with immunoSEQ multiplex PCR; in TCRdb, only in-frame clones are kept and a portion is missing. Of 250,000 to 400,000 clones in the sample, roughly 88% are singletons; the top ten hold approximately 1.6%. Those enrolled in Seattle joined during active infection and were followed longitudinally afterward. Sequenced sample: peripheral blood. The clonotype comes from a woman under 40 with COVID-19, enrolled during active disease. The chain is built from TRBV11-2 and TRBJ1-5, with D perhaps TRBD1 (6 bases). CDR3 bases: TGTGCCAGCAGCTTAGGCAGGGGTCTTAATCAGCCCCAGCATTTT. Translated, it gives CASSLGRGLNQPQHF.